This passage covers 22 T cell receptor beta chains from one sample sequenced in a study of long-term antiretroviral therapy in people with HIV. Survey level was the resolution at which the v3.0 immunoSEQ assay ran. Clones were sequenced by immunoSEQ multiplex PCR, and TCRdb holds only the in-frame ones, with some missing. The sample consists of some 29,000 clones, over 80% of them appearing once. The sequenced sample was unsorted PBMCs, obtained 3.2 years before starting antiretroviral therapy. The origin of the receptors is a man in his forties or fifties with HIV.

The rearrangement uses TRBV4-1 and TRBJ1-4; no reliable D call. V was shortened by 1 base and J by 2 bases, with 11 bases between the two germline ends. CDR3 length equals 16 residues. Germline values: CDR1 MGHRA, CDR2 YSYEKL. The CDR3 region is CASSQVKGWTNEKLFF. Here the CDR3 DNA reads TGCGCCAGCAGCCAAGTCAAGGGATGGACTAATGAAAAACTGTTTTTT.

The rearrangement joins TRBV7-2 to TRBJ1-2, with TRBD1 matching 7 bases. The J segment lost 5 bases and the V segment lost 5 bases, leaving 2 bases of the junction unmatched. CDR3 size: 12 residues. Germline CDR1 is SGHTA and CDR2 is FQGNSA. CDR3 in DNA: TGTGCCAGCAGCCGGACAGGTTATGGCTACACCTTC. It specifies CASSRTGYGYTF.

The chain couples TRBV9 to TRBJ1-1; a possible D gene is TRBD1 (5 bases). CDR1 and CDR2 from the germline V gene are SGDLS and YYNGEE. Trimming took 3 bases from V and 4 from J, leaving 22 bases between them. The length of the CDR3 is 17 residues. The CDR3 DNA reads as TGTGCCAGCAGCGCCTTGGGGGTTGGGACGGAGGGCACTGAAGCTTTCTTT. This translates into CASSALGVGTEGTEAFF.

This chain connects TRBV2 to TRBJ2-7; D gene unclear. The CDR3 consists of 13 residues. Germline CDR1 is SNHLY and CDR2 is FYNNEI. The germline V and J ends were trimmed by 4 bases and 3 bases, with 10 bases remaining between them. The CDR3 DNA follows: TGTGCCAGCAGTGTTGCGGAGTTCTACGAGCAGTACTTC. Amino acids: CASSVAEFYEQYF.

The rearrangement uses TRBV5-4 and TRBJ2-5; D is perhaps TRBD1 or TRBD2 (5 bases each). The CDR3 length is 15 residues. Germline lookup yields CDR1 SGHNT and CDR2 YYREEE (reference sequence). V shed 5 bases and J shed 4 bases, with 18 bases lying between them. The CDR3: CASRDKAGAGETQYF. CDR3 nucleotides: TGTGCCAGCAGGGACAAGGCCGGGGCGGGAGAGACCCAGTACTTC.

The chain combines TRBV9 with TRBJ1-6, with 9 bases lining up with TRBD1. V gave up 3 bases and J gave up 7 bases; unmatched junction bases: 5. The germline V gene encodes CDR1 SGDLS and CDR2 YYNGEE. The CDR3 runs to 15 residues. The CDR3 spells CASSGGDRANSPLHF. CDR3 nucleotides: TGTGCCAGCAGCGGAGGGGACAGGGCCAATTCACCCCTCCACTTT. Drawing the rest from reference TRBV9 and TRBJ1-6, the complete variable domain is DSGVTQTPKHLITATGQRVTLRCSPRSGDLSVYWYQQSLDQGLQFLIQYYNGEERAKGNILERFSAQQFPDLHSELNLSSLELGDSALYFCASSGGDRANSPLHFGNGTRLTVT.

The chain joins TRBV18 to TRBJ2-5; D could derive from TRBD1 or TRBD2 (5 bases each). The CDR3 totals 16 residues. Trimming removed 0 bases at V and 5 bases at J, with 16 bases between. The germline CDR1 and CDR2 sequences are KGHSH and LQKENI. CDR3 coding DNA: TGTGCCAGCTCACCACCAGGGTTGGATTGGGGGGAGACCCAGTACTTC. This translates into CASSPPGLDWGETQYF.

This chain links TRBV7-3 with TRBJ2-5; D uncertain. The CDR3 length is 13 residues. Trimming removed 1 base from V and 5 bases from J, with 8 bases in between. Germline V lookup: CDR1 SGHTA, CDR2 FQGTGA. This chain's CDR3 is CASSLNPAETQYF. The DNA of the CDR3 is TGTGCCAGCAGCTTAAATCCGGCGGAGACCCAGTACTTC.

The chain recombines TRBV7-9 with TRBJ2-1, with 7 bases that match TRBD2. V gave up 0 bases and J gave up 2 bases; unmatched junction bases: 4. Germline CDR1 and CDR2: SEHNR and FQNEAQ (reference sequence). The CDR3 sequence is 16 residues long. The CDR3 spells CASSLAGGRAYNEQFF. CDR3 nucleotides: TGTGCCAGCAGCTTAGCGGGGGGGAGGGCCTACAATGAGCAGTTCTTC.

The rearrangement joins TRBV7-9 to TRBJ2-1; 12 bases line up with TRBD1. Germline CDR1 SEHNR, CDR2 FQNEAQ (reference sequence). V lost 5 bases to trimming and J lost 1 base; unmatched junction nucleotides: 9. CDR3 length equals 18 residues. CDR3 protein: CASSPLAGQGASYNEQFF. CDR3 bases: TGTGCCAGCAGCCCCCTGGCGGGACAGGGGGCTTCCTACAATGAGCAGTTCTTC.

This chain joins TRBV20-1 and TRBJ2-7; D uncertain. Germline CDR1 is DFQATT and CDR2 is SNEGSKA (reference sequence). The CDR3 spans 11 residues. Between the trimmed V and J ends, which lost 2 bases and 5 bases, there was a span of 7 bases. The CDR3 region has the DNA TGCAGTGCTAGACCCGCTAACGAGCAGTACTTC. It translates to CSARPANEQYF.

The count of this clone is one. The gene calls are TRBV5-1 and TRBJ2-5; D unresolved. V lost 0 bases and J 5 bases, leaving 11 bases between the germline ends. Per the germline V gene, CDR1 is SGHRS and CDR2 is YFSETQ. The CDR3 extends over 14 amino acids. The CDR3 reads CASSLAGMEETQYF. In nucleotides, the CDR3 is TGCGCCAGCAGCTTGGCCGGCATGGAGGAGACCCAGTACTTC.

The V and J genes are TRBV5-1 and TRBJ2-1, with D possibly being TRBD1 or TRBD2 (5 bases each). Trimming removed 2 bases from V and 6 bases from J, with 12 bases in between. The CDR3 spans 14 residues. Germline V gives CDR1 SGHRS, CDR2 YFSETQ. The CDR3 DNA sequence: TGCGCCAGCAGCTTTTACCGGGGCCCCAATGAGCAGTTCTTC. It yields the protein CASSFYRGPNEQFF.

CDR3 sequence (DNA): TGTGCCAGCAGTCCTACAGGGTTAGAGACCCAGTACTTC. The encoded protein is CASSPTGLETQYF. V is TRBV6-5 and J is TRBJ2-5, with D perhaps matching TRBD1 (6 bases). The germline V and J ends were trimmed by 5 bases and 4 bases, with 11 bases remaining between them. CDR1 is MNHEY and CDR2 is SVGAGI in the germline V gene. The CDR3 sequence is 13 residues long.

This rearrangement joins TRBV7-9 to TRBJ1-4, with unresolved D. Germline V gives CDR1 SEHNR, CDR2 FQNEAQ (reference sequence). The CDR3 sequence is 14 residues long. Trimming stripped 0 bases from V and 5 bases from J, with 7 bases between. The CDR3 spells CASSLARLNEKLFF. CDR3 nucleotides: TGTGCCAGCAGCTTAGCGCGTTTGAATGAAAAACTGTTTTTT.

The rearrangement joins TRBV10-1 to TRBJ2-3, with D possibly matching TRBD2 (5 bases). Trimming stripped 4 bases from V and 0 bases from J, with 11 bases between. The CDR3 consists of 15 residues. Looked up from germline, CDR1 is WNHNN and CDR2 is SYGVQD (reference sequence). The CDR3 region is CASSVAGLSTDTQYF. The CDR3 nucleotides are TGCGCCAGCAGTGTGGCGGGTCTGAGCACAGATACGCAGTATTTT.

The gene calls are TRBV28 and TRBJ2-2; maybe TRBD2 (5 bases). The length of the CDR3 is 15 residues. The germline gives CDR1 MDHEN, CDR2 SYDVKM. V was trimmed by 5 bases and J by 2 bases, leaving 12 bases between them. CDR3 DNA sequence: TGTGCCAGCAGTCGTACCCCGGGAAACACCGGGGAGCTGTTTTTT. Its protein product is CASSRTPGNTGELFF.

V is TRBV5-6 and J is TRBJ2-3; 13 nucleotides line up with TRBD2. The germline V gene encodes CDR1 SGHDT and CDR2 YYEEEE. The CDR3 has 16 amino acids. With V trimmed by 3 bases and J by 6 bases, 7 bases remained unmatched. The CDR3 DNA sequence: TGTGCCAGCAGCTCACTAGCGGGGGGGCCAAGGGATACGCAGTATTTT. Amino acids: CASSSLAGGPRDTQYF.

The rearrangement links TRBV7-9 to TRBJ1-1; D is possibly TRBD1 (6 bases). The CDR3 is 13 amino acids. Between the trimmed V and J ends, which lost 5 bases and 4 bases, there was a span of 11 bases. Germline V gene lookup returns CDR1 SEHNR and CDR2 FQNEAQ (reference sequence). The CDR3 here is CASSEQGPTEAFF. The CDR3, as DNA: TGTGCCAGCAGCGAACAGGGACCCACTGAAGCTTTCTTT.

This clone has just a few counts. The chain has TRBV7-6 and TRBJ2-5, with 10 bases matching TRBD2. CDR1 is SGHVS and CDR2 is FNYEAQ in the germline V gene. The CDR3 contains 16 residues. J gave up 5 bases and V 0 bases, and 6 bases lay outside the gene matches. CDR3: CASSLARTSGRETQYF. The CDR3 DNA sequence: TGTGCCAGCAGCTTAGCTAGGACTAGCGGACGGGAGACCCAGTACTTC.

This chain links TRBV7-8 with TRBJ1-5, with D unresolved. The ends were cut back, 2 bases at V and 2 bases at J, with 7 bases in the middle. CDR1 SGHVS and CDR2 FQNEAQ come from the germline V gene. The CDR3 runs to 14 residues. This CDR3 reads CASSLFMGNQPQHF. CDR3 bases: TGTGCCAGCAGCTTATTTATGGGCAATCAGCCCCAGCATTTT.

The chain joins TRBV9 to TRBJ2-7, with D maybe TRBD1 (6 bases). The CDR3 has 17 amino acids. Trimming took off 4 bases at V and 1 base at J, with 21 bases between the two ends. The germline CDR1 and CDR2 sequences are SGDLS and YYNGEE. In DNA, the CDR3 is TGTGCCAGCAGCCCACGAAGTGGACAGTCGCTTTCCTACGAGCAGTACTTC. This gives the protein CASSPRSGQSLSYEQYF.